The next 32 T cell receptor beta chains were all read from a single sample in a study of cytomegalovirus exposure and HLA in healthy donors. This PCR relied on a set of 60 Vbeta primers and 13 Jbeta primers. TCRdb keeps only in-frame clones here, not all; method: immunoSEQ multiplex PCR. This sample has just over 65,000 clones, with roughly four fifths found just once. The sample taken for sequencing was PBMCs. These receptors originate from a human donor in good health.

V and J are TRBV6-1 and TRBJ1-1; D perhaps matches TRBD1 (5 bases). Germline CDR1 and CDR2: MNHNS and SASEGT. The V end lost 0 bases, the J end lost 8 bases, and 10 bases lay between the germline ends. The CDR3 extends over 13 amino acids. This chain's CDR3 is CASSEARGTEAFF. CDR3 in DNA: TGTGCCAGCAGTGAAGCCCGGGGGACGGAAGCTTTCTTT.

The V and J genes are TRBV7-2 and TRBJ2-4; 7 bases map to TRBD2. With 5 bases clipped from V and 7 bases from J, the junction kept 8 bases outside the gene matches. Germline CDR1 is SGHTA and CDR2 is FQGNSA. The CDR3 is made up of 14 amino acids. CDR3 residues: CASSVNWGGNIQYF. The CDR3 bases are TGTGCCAGCAGCGTAAACTGGGGAGGGAACATTCAGTACTTC.

V gene TRBV5-1 combines with J gene TRBJ2-2, with 14 bases aligning to TRBD2. There are 16 residues in the CDR3. V was pared by 3 bases and J by 5 bases, with 3 bases of the junction left unmatched. Germline CDR1 reads SGHRS; CDR2 reads YFSETQ. The CDR3 region is CASSSRLAGGTGELFF. The CDR3 bases are TGCGCCAGCAGCTCCAGACTAGCGGGGGGGACCGGGGAGCTGTTTTTT.

This clone turned up a few times. The genes are TRBV12-5 and TRBJ1-5; the D is unclear. Trimming removed 0 bases from V and 1 base from J, with 19 bases in between. CDR1 LGHNT and CDR2 FRNRAP come from the germline V gene. CDR3 length: 19 amino acids. CDR3 amino acids: CASGLVRGKADISNQPQHF. Written as DNA, the CDR3 is TGTGCTAGTGGTTTGGTACGAGGGAAAGCGGATATAAGCAATCAGCCCCAGCATTTT.

This clone was seen more than once but under ten times. This chain links TRBV6-1 with TRBJ2-3; perhaps TRBD2 as D (6 bases). The CDR3 contains 15 residues. Trimming stripped 5 bases from V and 0 bases from J, with 12 bases between. Germline values: CDR1 MNHNS, CDR2 SASEGT. CDR3 nucleotide sequence: TGTGCCAGCAGTCTGAACGGGGGAAGCACAGATACGCAGTATTTT. Its translation: CASSLNGGSTDTQYF.

A remark on this clone: The junction shows a germline mismatch at one end, possibly a read error. The genes are TRBV18 and TRBJ1-2; tentative D call: TRBD1 (6 bases). CDR3 size: 13 residues. Germline V gene lookup returns CDR1 KGHSH and CDR2 LQKENI. The CDR3 loop is CASSPTGDYGYPF. The CDR3, as DNA: TGTGCCAGCTCACCGACAGGAGACTATGGCTACCCCTTC.

The genes are TRBV6-6 and TRBJ2-4; D uncertain. Germline CDR1 and CDR2: MNHNY and SVGAGI (reference sequence). Between the trimmed V and J ends, which lost 2 bases and 0 bases, there was a span of 11 bases. The CDR3 length is 16 residues. CDR3 nucleotide sequence: TGTGCCAGCAGTTACGTTGGAGAGCTAGCCAAAAACATTCAGTACTTC. Protein sequence: CASSYVGELAKNIQYF.

In its sample, this clone is large. The chain links TRBV19 to TRBJ2-7; 9 bases are shared with TRBD2. The germline gives CDR1 LNHDA, CDR2 SQIVND (reference sequence). J was trimmed by 0 bases and V by 3 bases; bases with no gene match: 0. CDR3 size: 14 residues. The CDR3: CASSISGSSYEQYF. CDR3 nucleotide sequence: TGTGCCAGTAGTATTAGCGGGAGCTCCTACGAGCAGTACTTC. Full variable domain (rest looked up from reference TRBV19 and TRBJ2-7): DGGITQSPKYLFRKEGQNVTLSCEQNLNHDAMYWYRQDPGQGLRLIYYSQIVNDFQKGDIAEGYSVSREKKESFPLTVTSAQKNPTAFYLCASSISGSSYEQYFGPGTRLTVT.

The chain employs TRBV7-9 and TRBJ2-5; TRBD2 is a possible D gene (5 bases). This CDR3 region has 15 residues. Per germline, CDR1 SEHNR and CDR2 FQNEAQ (reference sequence). V lost 5 bases and J lost 5, with 18 bases in between. The CDR3 DNA reads TGTGCCAGCAGCCCCTTAGCGTACCCCAGGGAGACCCAGTACTTC. This sequence encodes CASSPLAYPRETQYF.

The V and J genes are TRBV4-2 and TRBJ2-1; weak D call: TRBD2 (8 bases). Deletions cut 4 bases from V and 6 bases from J, with 25 bases between. CDR1 is LGHNA and CDR2 is YNFKEQ in the germline V gene. This CDR3 contains 18 residues. The CDR3 nucleotides read TGTGCCAGCAGCCCCCTGATGGCGGGGGGCCAGGGGGGCAATGAGCAGTTCTTC. Translation: CASSPLMAGGQGGNEQFF.

The chain links TRBV6-6 to TRBJ2-7; weak D call: TRBD1 (5 bases). The length of the CDR3 is 14 residues. Per germline, CDR1 MNHNY and CDR2 SVGAGI (reference sequence). Trimming took off 2 bases at V and 7 bases at J, with 15 bases between the two ends. The chain's CDR3 is CASSYASGFLEQYF. The CDR3 nucleotides are TGTGCCAGCAGTTACGCATCAGGGTTTTTGGAGCAGTACTTC.

The chain recombines TRBV5-1 with TRBJ2-1, with TRBD2 identical over 16 bases. The CDR3 is made up of 15 amino acids. Germline loops: CDR1 SGHRS, CDR2 YFSETQ. V was pared by 4 bases and J by 9 bases, with 4 bases of the junction left unmatched. CDR3 DNA sequence: TGCGCCAGCAGCGGGACTAGCGGGGGGGCCTTTGAGCAGTTCTTC. It is translated as CASSGTSGGAFEQFF.

The chain employs TRBV6-6 and TRBJ2-2; 8 bases are a match to TRBD1. The junction had 11 bases not matched to a gene; V was cut back by 7 bases and J by 4 bases. Germline CDR1 MNHNY, CDR2 SVGAGI (reference sequence). The CDR3 is 16 residues long. The CDR3 nucleotides are TGTGCCAGCACCAAGAGGCAGGGGGCAGGCACCGGGGAGCTGTTTTTT. Protein: CASTKRQGAGTGELFF.

Turning to this clone: One junction end does not reproduce the germline sequence, and a read error may be involved. The rearrangement uses TRBV30 and TRBJ2-7, with D possibly matching TRBD2 (6 bases). This CDR3 has 14 residues. CDR1 GTSNPN and CDR2 SVGIG come from the germline V gene (reference sequence). CDR3 sequence (DNA): TGTGCCTGGAGCGTCGGTGGGGGGACCTACAAGCAGTACTTC. It codes for CAWSVGGGTYKQYF.

The rearrangement links TRBV28 to TRBJ1-2, with 8 bases aligning to TRBD1. The CDR3 extends over 14 amino acids. From germline, CDR1 is MDHEN and CDR2 SYDVKM. The ends lost 5 bases at V and 4 bases at J; junction bases unmatched: 6. DNA for the CDR3: TGTGCCAGCAGTACCGGGACAGGACTCTATGGCTACACCTTC. It encodes CASSTGTGLYGYTF.

This clone was counted a single time. V gene TRBV5-1 combines with J gene TRBJ2-5; D is possibly TRBD1 (6 bases). Per the germline V gene, CDR1 is SGHRS and CDR2 is YFSETQ. Trimming removed 4 bases at V and 0 bases at J, with 19 bases between. The CDR3 spans 17 residues. The CDR3 DNA is TGCGCCAGCAGCACCATCCACAGGGAAACCTACCAAGAGACCCAGTACTTC. Amino acid sequence: CASSTIHRETYQETQYF. The whole variable domain, filled in from reference TRBV5-1 and TRBJ2-5, reads KAGVTQTPRYLIKTRGQQVTLSCSPISGHRSVSWYQQTPGQGLQFLFEYFSETQRNKGNFPGRFSGRQFSNSRSEMNVSTLELGDSALYLCASSTIHRETYQETQYFGPGTRLLVL.

This chain uses TRBV7-9 with TRBJ1-5; 7 bases match TRBD1. V lost 3 bases and J lost 7; bases outside the gene matches: 12. Germline assignment: CDR1 SEHNR and CDR2 FQNEAQ (reference sequence). The CDR3 loop spans 16 amino acids. The CDR3 here is CASSFGQSRDSQPQHF. CDR3 nucleotide sequence: TGTGCCAGCAGCTTCGGCCAAAGTAGGGACAGCCAGCCCCAGCATTTT. Combining the CDR3 with reference TRBV7-9 and TRBJ1-5 gives the whole variable domain DTGVSQNPRHKITKRGQNVTFRCDPISEHNRLYWYRQTLGQGPEFLTYFQNEAQLEKSRLLSDRFSAERPKGSFSTLEIQRTEQGDSAMYLCASSFGQSRDSQPQHFGDGTRLSIL.

The chain joins TRBV2 to TRBJ1-4, with no clear D. The length of the CDR3 is 12 residues. CDR1 SNHLY and CDR2 FYNNEI come from the germline V gene. The V gene lost 0 bases and the J gene lost 10 bases, with 6 bases spanning the gap. The CDR3 is CASSEAEGKLFF. The CDR3 DNA reads as TGTGCCAGCAGTGAAGCGGAGGGAAAACTGTTTTTT.

The chain carries TRBV18 and TRBJ2-7; 8 bases fit TRBD1. The CDR3 spans 15 residues. CDR1 KGHSH and CDR2 LQKENI come from the germline V gene. The trim removed 3 bases at V and 0 bases at J, leaving 4 bases unmatched. CDR3 region: CASSPKDRASYEQYF. The CDR3 region has the DNA TGTGCCAGCTCACCGAAGGACAGGGCCTCCTACGAGCAGTACTTC.

The chain uses TRBV9 and TRBJ2-1, with TRBD2 matching 11 bases. The CDR3 runs to 16 residues. Germline assignment: CDR1 SGDLS and CDR2 YYNGEE. V was clipped by 3 bases and J by 2 bases; unmatched bases: 4. The CDR3 region is CASSDSGGGPYNEQFF. CDR3 nucleotide sequence: TGTGCCAGCAGCGATAGCGGGGGGGGACCCTACAATGAGCAGTTCTTC.

The rearrangement uses TRBV5-1 and TRBJ2-5, with 9 bases that match TRBD2. The CDR3 is 15 amino acids. V lost 1 base to trimming and J lost 3 bases; unmatched junction nucleotides: 4. Germline V lookup: CDR1 SGHRS, CDR2 YFSETQ. In nucleotides, the CDR3 is TGCGCCAGCAGCTTGAACAGCGGGGGGAAAGAGACCCAGTACTTC. It codes for CASSLNSGGKETQYF.

J is TRBJ2-7 and V is TRBV11-2; D possibly corresponds to TRBD2 (5 bases). CDR1 is SGHAT, CDR2 FQNNGV, per germline. The CDR3 runs 14 residues. V lost 3 bases, J lost 3 bases, and 12 bases lay in between. DNA of the CDR3: TGTGCCAGCAGCTTGTTAAGAGGGTTCTACGAGCAGTACTTC. It yields the protein CASSLLRGFYEQYF.

V gene TRBV18 combines with J gene TRBJ1-6; TRBD1 agrees at 7 bases. In germline, CDR1 is KGHSH, CDR2 LQKENI. CDR3 length: 15 amino acids. Trimming at V came to 5 bases and at J to 8 bases, leaving 9 bases not matched to a gene. The CDR3 DNA reads TGTGCCAGCTCAGAGGGGGCTCGACCTTATTCACCCCTCCACTTT. Amino acids: CASSEGARPYSPLHF. Full variable domain (missing parts from reference TRBV18 and TRBJ1-6): NAGVMQNPRHLVRRRGQEARLRCSPMKGHSHVYWYRQLPEEGLKFMVYLQKENIIDESGMPKERFSAEFPKEGPSILRIQQVVRGDSAAYFCASSEGARPYSPLHFGNGTRLTVT.

Only a few counts were recorded for this clone. V is TRBV7-9 and J is TRBJ2-5; 7 bases line up with TRBD1. Near its end, the DNA agrees better with TRBJ2-7, so the J call may be wrong. In germline, CDR1 is SEHNR, CDR2 FQNEAQ (reference sequence). The CDR3 contains 14 residues. In DNA form, the CDR3 reads TGTGCCAGCAGCCCCAATAATAACAGGGGCGAGCAGTACTTC. It translates to CASSPNNNRGEQYF.

V usage is TRBV9 and J usage is TRBJ1-3; tentative D call: TRBD1 (5 bases). CDR1 and CDR2 (germline): SGDLS, YYNGEE. The CDR3 extends over 16 amino acids. The germline V and J ends were trimmed by 0 bases and 0 bases, with 10 bases remaining between them. In nucleotides, the CDR3 is TGTGCCAGCAGCGTAGTGGAGGGGTTCTCTGGAAACACCATATATTTT. Protein: CASSVVEGFSGNTIYF.

The chain carries TRBV5-1 and TRBJ1-1; perhaps TRBD1 as D (5 bases). From germline, CDR1 is SGHRS and CDR2 YFSETQ. Trimming left V 4 bases short and J 2 bases short, with 9 bases between. The CDR3 totals 13 residues. CDR3 DNA sequence: TGCGCCAGCAGCGTCGACAGTAACACTGAAGCTTTCTTT. It codes for CASSVDSNTEAFF.

The rearrangement uses TRBV19 and TRBJ1-4; D unclear. The CDR3 has 16 residues. The germline V and J ends were trimmed by 9 bases and 0 bases, with 17 bases remaining between them. CDR1 and CDR2 from the germline V gene are LNHDA and SQIVND (reference sequence). CDR3 in DNA: TGTGCCAGCGCCGGGTTGGTTCTTGCAACTAATGAAAAACTGTTTTTT. Residues: CASAGLVLATNEKLFF.

J is TRBJ2-1 and V is TRBV9, with 7 nucleotides matching TRBD1. The CDR3 totals 15 residues. Germline CDR1 SGDLS, CDR2 YYNGEE. Trimming cost V 5 bases and J 8 bases; bases outside gene matches: 13. The chain's CDR3 is CASSPPPTGVDEQFF. The CDR3 region has the DNA TGTGCCAGCAGTCCACCACCCACAGGGGTCGATGAGCAGTTCTTC.

The chain recombines TRBV7-7 with TRBJ2-1; D is unclear. The length of the CDR3 is 13 residues. V was clipped by 1 base and J by 5 bases, with 6 bases between them. Germline assignment: CDR1 SSHAT and CDR2 FNYEAQ (reference sequence). The CDR3 DNA sequence: TGTGCCAGCAGCTTAGGCCGGGACAATGAGCAGTTCTTC. Its protein product is CASSLGRDNEQFF.

As concerns this clone: Additional DNA sequences in this sample encode the identical CDR3. The V call is TRBV13, the J call TRBJ1-2; 11 bases match TRBD1. There are 17 residues in the CDR3. The germline V gene has CDR1 PRHDT and CDR2 FYEKMQ (reference sequence). Trimming cost V 4 bases and J 4 bases; bases outside gene matches: 11. The CDR3 is CASSSRDRGISVYGYTF. In DNA form, the CDR3 reads TGTGCCAGCAGCTCCCGGGACAGGGGGATTTCTGTCTATGGCTACACCTTC. Looking up the rest from reference TRBV13 and TRBJ1-2 gives the full variable domain: AAGVIQSPRHLIKEKRETATLKCYPIPRHDTVYWYQQGPGQDPQFLISFYEKMQSDKGSIPDRFSAQQFSDYHSELNMSSLELGDSALYFCASSSRDRGISVYGYTFGSGTRLTVV.

V and J are TRBV6-1 and TRBJ2-3, with 8 positions matching TRBD2. The CDR3 runs 16 residues. Germline values: CDR1 MNHNS, CDR2 SASEGT. Unmatched junction bases numbered 4, after V lost 0 bases and J lost 2 bases. CDR3 loop: CASSEAIAGFTDTQYF. CDR3 in DNA: TGTGCCAGCAGTGAAGCAATAGCGGGATTCACAGATACGCAGTATTTT.

This chain joins TRBV18 and TRBJ2-7; D is perhaps TRBD2 (5 bases). The germline V gene encodes CDR1 KGHSH and CDR2 LQKENI. Trimming removed 6 bases at V and 6 bases at J, with 18 bases between. The CDR3 totals 14 residues. The CDR3 bases are TGTGCCAGCTCCCTACCCCACATAGCGAGCGAGCAGTACTTC. Encoded protein: CASSLPHIASEQYF.